The sequence of this T cell receptor beta chain was determined in a study of blood T cells in healthy people across ages. Study findings and constraints: Diversity was estimated from one million T cells, and these estimates were considered underestimates. More naive CD4+ cells and higher diversity were found in long-lived than in aged donors.

For the second PCR, which ran for 7 to 11 cycles, a sample-barcoded 5' primer and a J-beta primer mix were used. Each CDR3 protein gets one entry after TCRdb re-called the 5' RACE reads with MiXCR. The sample yields fewer than 2 million distinct CDR3 sequences, 30% to 40% seen once. This CDR3 spans 14 amino acids. Between the trimmed V and J ends, which lost 5 bases and 7 bases, there was a span of 17 bases. Germline assignment: CDR1 KGHDR and CDR2 SFDVKD. This clonotype appeared many times. Its antigen is unidentified. The sequence was obtained from a human donor in good health. The chain employs TRBV24-1 and TRBJ2-7; weak D call: TRBD1 (5 bases). Source material: blood. CDR3 nucleotide sequence: TGTGCCACCAGTGGGGGCTCTGCTATAGGGGAGCAGTACTTC. It encodes CATSGGSAIGEQYF.